The 21 T cell receptor beta chains below all came from one sample that was sequenced in a study of blood T cell repertoires in COVID-19. TCRdb keeps only in-frame clones here, not all; method: immunoSEQ multiplex PCR. Among 210,000 or so clones listed, approximately 80% were seen once. Sequenced input: PBMCs or T cells enriched from blood (not recorded which). The receptor source for this set is a man under 40 with acute COVID-19.

The chain combines TRBV12-2 with TRBJ2-7; the table's D call of TRBD2 was not tested on the DNA. TRBV12-2 corresponds to a pseudogene. The CDR3 spans 11 residues. The CDR3 is CASRPGGSRYF. The CDR3 DNA reads TGTGCAAGTCGCCCCGGGGGAAGTCGGTACTTC.

The chain employs TRBV2 and TRBJ1-2, with a tentative D call TRBD1 (6 bases). There are 14 residues in the CDR3. V lost 4 bases, J lost 8 bases, and 17 bases lay in between. Looked up from germline, CDR1 is SNHLY and CDR2 is FYNNEI. The CDR3 nucleotides are TGTGCCAGCAGTGCTGAAACAGGGCCTCGCGGCTACACCTTC. Translation: CASSAETGPRGYTF. Full variable domain (remainder filled in from reference TRBV2 and TRBJ1-2): EPEVTQTPSHQVTQMGQEVILRCVPISNHLYFYWYRQILGQKVEFLVSFYNNEISEKSEIFDDQFSVERPDGSNFTLKIRSTKLEDSAMYFCASSAETGPRGYTFGSGTRLTVV.

This clone was detected only once. This sequence joins TRBV5-5 and TRBJ1-4; no definite D call. Germline CDR1 and CDR2: SGHKS and YYEKEE (reference sequence). The CDR3 loop spans 12 amino acids. Between the trimmed V and J ends, which lost 2 bases and 8 bases, there was a span of 7 bases. The CDR3 reads CASSFASEKLFF. The DNA for the CDR3 is TGTGCCAGCAGCTTTGCGTCCGAAAAACTGTTTTTT.

This chain joins TRBV5-1 and TRBJ2-5; 8 bases line up with TRBD2. J was trimmed by 3 bases and V by 4 bases; bases with no gene match: 8. From germline, CDR1 is SGHRS and CDR2 YFSETQ. The CDR3 totals 15 residues. CDR3 residues: CASSPGVAGKETQYF. The CDR3 nucleotides read TGCGCCAGCAGCCCCGGAGTAGCGGGGAAAGAGACCCAGTACTTC. The full variable domain, with the rest looked up from reference TRBV5-1 and TRBJ2-5, is KAGVTQTPRYLIKTRGQQVTLSCSPISGHRSVSWYQQTPGQGLQFLFEYFSETQRNKGNFPGRFSGRQFSNSRSEMNVSTLELGDSALYLCASSPGVAGKETQYFGPGTRLLVL.

There are a few counts of this clone. The chain combines TRBV6-4 with TRBJ1-1; TRBD1 is a possible D gene (5 bases). This CDR3 spans 15 amino acids. Germline V gene lookup returns CDR1 MRHNA and CDR2 SNTAGT. V was clipped by 3 bases and J by 1 base, with 12 bases between them. CDR3 nucleotide sequence: TGTGCCAGCAGTGAAGACAGCAAACCGAACACTGAAGCTTTCTTT. It translates to CASSEDSKPNTEAFF.

This clone was found once. V usage is TRBV5-1 and J usage is TRBJ1-6; D ambiguous. The V gene's germline CDR1 is SGHRS and CDR2 YFSETQ. This CDR3 is 15 amino acids long. V shed 0 bases and J shed 4 bases, with 8 bases lying between them. The CDR3 sequence is CASSLVGSYNSPLHF. CDR3 in DNA: TGCGCCAGCAGCTTGGTGGGGAGTTATAATTCACCCCTCCACTTT. The full variable domain, in which reference TRBV5-1 and TRBJ1-6 provide the parts outside the CDR3, is KAGVTQTPRYLIKTRGQQVTLSCSPISGHRSVSWYQQTPGQGLQFLFEYFSETQRNKGNFPGRFSGRQFSNSRSEMNVSTLELGDSALYLCASSLVGSYNSPLHFGNGTRLTVT.

This clone showed up just a few times. J is TRBJ2-1 and V is TRBV19, with 10 bases aligning to TRBD2. V lost 6 bases to trimming and J lost 3 bases; unmatched junction nucleotides: 8. The CDR3 length is 16 residues. CDR1 is LNHDA, CDR2 SQIVND, per germline (reference sequence). DNA of the CDR3: TGTGCCAGTAGACTACTAGCGGGGAGGGGCTACAATGAGCAGTTCTTC. This encodes CASRLLAGRGYNEQFF.

The V call is TRBV28, the J call TRBJ1-6, with unresolved D. V lost 7 bases to trimming and J lost 14 bases, with 27 bases between them. The CDR3 contains 16 residues. Germline CDR1 and CDR2: MDHEN and SYDVKM. The CDR3 protein is CASTPLSKGSGGTLHF. CDR3 nucleotide sequence: TGTGCCAGCACTCCCCTCTCGAAAGGCAGCGGTGGGACCCTCCACTTT. The full variable domain, completed using reference TRBV28 and TRBJ1-6, is DVKVTQSSRYLVKRTGEKVFLECVQDMDHENMFWYRQDPGLGLRLIYFSYDVKMKEKGDIPEGYSVSREKKERFSLILESASTNQTSMYLCASTPLSKGSGGTLHFGNGTRLTVT.

Turning to this clone: This sample includes further DNA sequences coding for the same CDR3. This chain connects TRBV19 to TRBJ1-5; 7 bases are shared with TRBD1. Germline V gives CDR1 LNHDA, CDR2 SQIVND (reference sequence). V lost 4 bases to trimming and J lost 6 bases; unmatched junction nucleotides: 9. CDR3 size: 15 residues. The CDR3 DNA reads TGTGCCAGTAGTACTCGAGGGCAGGGGGGTCAGCCCCAGCATTTT. Encoded protein: CASSTRGQGGQPQHF.

The chain is built from TRBV19 and TRBJ2-6; D call uncertain. The CDR3 extends over 16 amino acids. Germline CDR1 reads LNHDA; CDR2 reads SQIVND (reference sequence). V shed 0 bases and J shed 4 bases, with 10 bases lying between them. The CDR3 reads CASSIDRSSGANVLTF. CDR3 coding DNA: TGTGCCAGTAGTATAGATCGGTCTTCCGGGGCCAACGTCCTGACTTTC.

The chain is built from TRBV10-2 and TRBJ2-1, with TRBD1 matching over 11 bases. This CDR3 has 14 amino acids. Germline CDR1 reads WSHSY; CDR2 reads SAAADI. V dropped 8 bases and J dropped 8; count of bases not matched to a gene: 8. CDR3 DNA: TGCGCCAGCGGGGGGGGACAGGGGGTACATGAGCAGTTCTTC. Translating gives CASGGGQGVHEQFF.

The chain uses TRBV5-5 and TRBJ1-5, with D perhaps TRBD1 (6 bases). V lost 0 bases and J lost 4, with 11 bases in between. The CDR3 is made up of 15 amino acids. Germline CDR1 SGHKS, CDR2 YYEKEE (reference sequence). The CDR3 reads CASSLEGGLNQPQHF. The CDR3 DNA is TGTGCCAGCAGCTTGGAGGGGGGGCTGAATCAGCCCCAGCATTTT. The variable domain in full, completed from reference TRBV5-5 and TRBJ1-5, reads DAGVTQSPTHLIKTRGQQVTLRCSPISGHKSVSWYQQVLGQGPQFIFQYYEKEERGRGNFPDRFSARQFPNYSSELNVNALLLGDSALYLCASSLEGGLNQPQHFGDGTRLSIL.

V is TRBV5-1 and J is TRBJ1-1; 7 nucleotides align to TRBD1. With V trimmed by 0 bases and J by 5 bases, 7 bases remained unmatched. Germline CDR1 and CDR2: SGHRS and YFSETQ. The CDR3 loop spans 15 amino acids. For the CDR3, the DNA is TGCGCCAGCAGCTTGGGGGGGACAGAGGGAACTGAAGCTTTCTTT. Its translation: CASSLGGTEGTEAFF. Filled out from reference TRBV5-1 and TRBJ1-1, the complete variable domain reads KAGVTQTPRYLIKTRGQQVTLSCSPISGHRSVSWYQQTPGQGLQFLFEYFSETQRNKGNFPGRFSGRQFSNSRSEMNVSTLELGDSALYLCASSLGGTEGTEAFFGQGTRLTVV.

The rearrangement joins TRBV19 to TRBJ1-5, with D hard to call. Germline CDR1 is LNHDA and CDR2 is SQIVND (reference sequence). The CDR3 extends over 13 amino acids. V was shortened by 8 bases and J by 7 bases, with 15 bases between the two germline ends. Here the CDR3 reads CASEKDGLQPQHF. CDR3 sequence (DNA): TGTGCCAGTGAAAAGGATGGGCTCCAGCCCCAGCATTTT.

The chain links TRBV18 to TRBJ2-5, with 10 bases that match TRBD1. The germline gives CDR1 KGHSH, CDR2 LQKENI. V lost 5 bases and J lost 2; bases outside the gene matches: 5. The CDR3 consists of 15 residues. The CDR3 DNA reads as TGTGCCAGCTCAGGGACAGGGGCCCCTCAAGAGACCCAGTACTTC. Translated: CASSGTGAPQETQYF. Variable domain in full (rest from reference TRBV18 and TRBJ2-5): NAGVMQNPRHLVRRRGQEARLRCSPMKGHSHVYWYRQLPEEGLKFMVYLQKENIIDESGMPKERFSAEFPKEGPSILRIQQVVRGDSAAYFCASSGTGAPQETQYFGPGTRLLVL.

The CDR3 loop is CASSLGTGPYEQYF. In DNA, the CDR3 is TGTGCCAGCAGTTTAGGAACAGGGCCCTACGAGCAGTACTTC. The gene calls are TRBV27 and TRBJ2-7; D might be TRBD1 (6 bases). The V end was cut by 2 bases, the J end by 2 bases, with 10 bases between. Germline V gives CDR1 MNHEY, CDR2 SMNVEV (reference sequence). This CDR3 region has 14 residues.

This clone was detected only once. The chain combines TRBV18 with TRBJ2-3; possibly TRBD2 for D (5 bases). The V end was cut by 1 base, the J end by 2 bases, with 7 bases between. Germline CDR1 is KGHSH and CDR2 is LQKENI. This CDR3 has 14 amino acids. The CDR3 spells CASSPQGVTDTQYF. The CDR3 DNA reads TGTGCCAGCTCACCACAGGGAGTCACAGATACGCAGTATTTT.

This rearrangement joins TRBV13 to TRBJ2-3; possibly TRBD2 for D (6 bases). CDR1 is PRHDT, CDR2 FYEKMQ, per germline (reference sequence). The V gene lost 4 bases and the J gene lost 0 bases, with 11 bases spanning the gap. The CDR3 is made up of 15 amino acids. Here the CDR3 DNA reads TGTGCCAGCAGCTCCTGGGCGGGGAGCACAGATACGCAGTATTTT. Translating it yields CASSSWAGSTDTQYF.

CDR3: CASSRTGVGNEQFF. DNA for the CDR3: TGTGCCAGTAGTAGGACAGGGGTTGGAAATGAGCAGTTCTTC. The rearrangement links TRBV19 to TRBJ2-1, with 9 bases matching TRBD1. CDR1 LNHDA and CDR2 SQIVND come from the germline V gene (reference sequence). CDR3 length: 14 amino acids. Germline trimming cut 4 bases from V and 7 bases from J; bases unmatched to any gene: 5. The full variable domain, in which reference TRBV19 and TRBJ2-1 provide the parts outside the CDR3, is DGGITQSPKYLFRKEGQNVTLSCEQNLNHDAMYWYRQDPGQGLRLIYYSQIVNDFQKGDIAEGYSVSREKKESFPLTVTSAQKNPTAFYLCASSRTGVGNEQFFGPGTRLTVL.

The rearrangement joins TRBV29-1 to TRBJ2-3; unclear D gene. V was clipped by 7 bases and J by 3 bases, with 17 bases between them. The CDR3 loop spans 14 amino acids. The germline V gene has CDR1 SQVTM and CDR2 ANQGSEA. The chain's CDR3 is CSALPLGLTDTQYF. The CDR3 nucleotides read TGCAGCGCTCTCCCCCTAGGTCTAACAGATACGCAGTATTTT.

This clone showed up just once. The rearrangement joins TRBV11-1 to TRBJ2-1; 8 bases fit TRBD2. With 8 bases clipped from V and 8 bases from J, the junction kept 8 bases outside the gene matches. The CDR3 length is 13 residues. Germline V gene lookup returns CDR1 SGHAT and CDR2 FQDESV (reference sequence). In nucleotides, the CDR3 is TGTGCCAGCGGGACTAGTTTCATCCATGAGCAGTTCTTC. It specifies CASGTSFIHEQFF. The whole variable domain, remainder taken from reference TRBV11-1 and TRBJ2-1, is EAEVAQSPRYKITEKSQAVAFWCDPISGHATLYWYRQILGQGPELLVQFQDESVVDDSQLPKDRFSAERLKGVDSTLKIQPAELGDSAMYLCASGTSFIHEQFFGPGTRLTVL.